This T cell receptor (beta chain) was recovered during a study of cytomegalovirus exposure and HLA in healthy donors. The study, taken as a whole, reports: A later analysis linked a missense variant in DCLRE1C to the trimming of TCR beta V and J genes. There were reportedly fewer N-insertions in an Asian-associated ancestry cluster than the roughly 670-donor mean, in a later analysis. Reports state that TCR beta sequences accurately predicted most subjects' HLA-A and HLA-B alleles.

This CDR3 comprises 15 residues. Germline trimming cut 6 bases from V and 4 bases from J; bases unmatched to any gene: 9. Germline V CDR1 and CDR2: MNHEY, SMNVEV (reference sequence). PCR used 60 Vbeta primers and 13 Jbeta primers. Data came from immunoSEQ multiplex PCR; TCRdb stores just in-frame clones and leaves some out. Found here are about 160,000 clones, roughly four fifths of them singletons; the top ten hold less than 1.2%. Sampled while nominally healthy, donors likely had unrecorded immune exposures. As to this clone: What it recognizes is unknown.

The gene calls are TRBV27 and TRBJ2-1, with 7 bases matching TRBD2. This sequence originates from a woman aged 40-49 years in good health and CMV-seronegative. Sequencing was carried out using PBMCs. The CDR3 DNA reads as TGTGCCAGCAGCTCCGGGGCGGGAGTGTACAATGAGCAGTTCTTC. This sequence encodes CASSSGAGVYNEQFF.